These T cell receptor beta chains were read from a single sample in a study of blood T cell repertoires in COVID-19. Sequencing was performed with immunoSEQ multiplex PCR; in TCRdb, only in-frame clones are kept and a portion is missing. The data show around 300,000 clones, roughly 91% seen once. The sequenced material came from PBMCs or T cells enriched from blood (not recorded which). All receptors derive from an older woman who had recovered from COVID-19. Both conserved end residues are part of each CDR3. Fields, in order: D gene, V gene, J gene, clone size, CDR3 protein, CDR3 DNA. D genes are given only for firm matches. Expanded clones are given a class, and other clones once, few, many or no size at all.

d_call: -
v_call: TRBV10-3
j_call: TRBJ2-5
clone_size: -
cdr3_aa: CAISTQGKETQYF
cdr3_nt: TGTGCCATCAGTACTCAGGGGAAAGAGACCCAGTACTTC

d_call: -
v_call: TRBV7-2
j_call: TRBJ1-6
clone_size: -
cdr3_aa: CASSDRGTLSPLHF
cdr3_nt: TGTGCCAGCAGCGATAGAGGGACACTTTCACCCCTCCACTTT

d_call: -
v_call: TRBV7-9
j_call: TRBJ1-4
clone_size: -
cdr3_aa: CASSLMAATNEKLFF
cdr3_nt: TGTGCCAGCAGCTTAATGGCAGCAACTAATGAAAAACTGTTTTTT

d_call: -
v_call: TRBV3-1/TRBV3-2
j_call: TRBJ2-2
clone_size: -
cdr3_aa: CASSSNPQAGTGELFF
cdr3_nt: TGTGCCAGCAGCTCAAATCCCCAGGCCGGCACCGGGGAGCTGTTTTTT

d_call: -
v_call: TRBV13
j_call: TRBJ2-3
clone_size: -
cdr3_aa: CASSLGPRATDTQYF
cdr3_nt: TGTGCCAGCAGCTTAGGCCCGAGAGCCACAGATACGCAGTATTTT

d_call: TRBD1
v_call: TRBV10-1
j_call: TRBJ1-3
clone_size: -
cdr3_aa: CASSSDRGAGNTIYF
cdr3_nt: TGCGCCAGCAGCTCAGACAGGGGAGCTGGAAACACCATATATTTT

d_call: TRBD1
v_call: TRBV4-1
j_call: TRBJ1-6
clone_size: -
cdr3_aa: CASSQYGTANSPLHF
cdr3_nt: TGCGCCAGCAGCCAGTACGGGACAGCCAATTCACCCCTCCACTTT

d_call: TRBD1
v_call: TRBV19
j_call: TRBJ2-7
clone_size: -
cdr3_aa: CASDSRDRGRDEQYF
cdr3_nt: TGTGCCAGTGATAGCCGGGACAGGGGGCGTGACGAGCAGTACTTC

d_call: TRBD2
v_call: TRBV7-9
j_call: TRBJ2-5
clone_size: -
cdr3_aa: CASSSPSGGGQETQYF
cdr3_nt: TGTGCCAGCAGCTCCCCTAGCGGAGGTGGGCAAGAGACCCAGTACTTC

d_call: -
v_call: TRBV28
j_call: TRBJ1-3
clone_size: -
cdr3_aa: CASSLITTGGNTIYF
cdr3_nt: TGTGCCAGCAGTCTTATAACGACAGGTGGAAACACCATATATTTT

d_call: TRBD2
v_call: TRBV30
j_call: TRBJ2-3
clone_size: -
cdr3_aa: CAWSVGLARTDTQYF
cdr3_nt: TGTGCCTGGAGTGTGGGACTAGCTAGGACAGATACGCAGTATTTT

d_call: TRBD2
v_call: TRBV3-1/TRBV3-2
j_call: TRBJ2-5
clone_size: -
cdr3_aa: CASRGLDNAETQYF
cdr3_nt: TGTGCCAGCAGGGGACTAGATAATGCGGAGACCCAGTACTTC

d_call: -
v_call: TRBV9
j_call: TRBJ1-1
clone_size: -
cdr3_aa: CASSVEPTLVAEAFF
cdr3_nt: TGTGCCAGCAGCGTAGAACCCACCCTAGTAGCTGAAGCTTTCTTT

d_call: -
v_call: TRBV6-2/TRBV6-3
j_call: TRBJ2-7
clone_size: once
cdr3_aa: CASSYSGGAAYEQYF
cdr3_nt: TGTGCCAGCAGTTACTCAGGGGGGGCAGCCTACGAGCAGTACTTC

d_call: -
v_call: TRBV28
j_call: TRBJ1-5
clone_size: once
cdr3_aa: CASSSGGLEDQPQHF
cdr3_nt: TGTGCCAGCAGCTCCGGGGGGCTGGAGGATCAGCCCCAGCATTTT

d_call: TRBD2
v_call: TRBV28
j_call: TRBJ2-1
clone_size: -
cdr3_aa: CASTTGLAGGSEQFF
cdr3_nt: TGTGCCAGCACGACCGGACTAGCGGGAGGGAGTGAGCAGTTCTTC

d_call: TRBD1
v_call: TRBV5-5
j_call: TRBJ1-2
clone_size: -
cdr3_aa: CASSFWDRDGYTF
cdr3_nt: TGTGCCAGCAGCTTTTGGGACAGAGATGGCTACACCTTC

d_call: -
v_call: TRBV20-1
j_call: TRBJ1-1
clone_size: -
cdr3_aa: CSASPQAEAFF
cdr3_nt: TGCAGTGCTAGTCCACAGGCTGAAGCTTTCTTT

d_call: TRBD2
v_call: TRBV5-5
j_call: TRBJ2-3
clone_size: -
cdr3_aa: CASSPTGGPRDTQYF
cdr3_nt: TGTGCCAGCAGTCCAACGGGGGGGCCGAGGGATACGCAGTATTTT

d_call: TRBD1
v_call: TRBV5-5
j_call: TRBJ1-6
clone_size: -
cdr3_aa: CASQARDRATNSPLHF
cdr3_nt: TGTGCCAGCCAAGCCCGGGACAGGGCCACGAATTCACCCCTCCACTTT

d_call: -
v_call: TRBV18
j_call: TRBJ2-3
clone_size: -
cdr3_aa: CASSPAGAGTDTQYF
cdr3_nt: TGTGCCAGCTCACCAGCGGGGGCCGGGACAGATACGCAGTATTTT

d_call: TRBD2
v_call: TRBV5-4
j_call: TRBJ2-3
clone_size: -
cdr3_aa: CASSSGTSGSARTDTQYF
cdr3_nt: TGTGCCAGCAGCTCCGGGACTAGCGGGAGCGCCCGCACAGATACGCAGTATTTT

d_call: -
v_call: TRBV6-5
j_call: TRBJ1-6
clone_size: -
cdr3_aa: CASSRVEDSPLHF
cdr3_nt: TGTGCCAGCAGCAGGGTTGAAGATTCACCCCTCCACTTT

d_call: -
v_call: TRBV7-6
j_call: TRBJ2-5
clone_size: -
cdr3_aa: CASSLGYRVETQYF
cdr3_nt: TGTGCCAGCAGCTTAGGTTACAGAGTAGAGACCCAGTACTTC

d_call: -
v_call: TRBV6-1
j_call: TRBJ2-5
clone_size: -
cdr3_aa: CASSDQVETQYF
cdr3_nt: TGTGCCAGCAGTGATCAGGTCGAGACCCAGTACTTC

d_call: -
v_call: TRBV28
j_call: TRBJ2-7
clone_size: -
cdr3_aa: CASSFSSYEQYF
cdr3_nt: TGTGCCAGCAGTTTCTCCAGCTACGAGCAGTACTTC

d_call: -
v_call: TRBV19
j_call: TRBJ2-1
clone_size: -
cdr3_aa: CASSISAAGTYNEQFF
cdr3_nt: TGTGCCAGTAGTATTTCGGCGGCCGGCACCTACAATGAGCAGTTCTTC

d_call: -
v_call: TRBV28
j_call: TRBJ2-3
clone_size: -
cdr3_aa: CATTQRTDTQYF
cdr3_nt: TGTGCCACCACCCAGCGTACAGATACGCAGTATTTT

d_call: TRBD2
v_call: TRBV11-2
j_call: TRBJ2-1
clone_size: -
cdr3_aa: CASSMGLAGGDEQFF
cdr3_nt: TGTGCCAGCAGCATGGGACTAGCGGGGGGAGATGAGCAGTTCTTC

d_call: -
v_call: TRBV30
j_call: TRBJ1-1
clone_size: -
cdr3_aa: CARSSGGRTEAFF
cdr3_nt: TGTGCCCGCTCGTCCGGGGGTCGGACTGAAGCTTTCTTT

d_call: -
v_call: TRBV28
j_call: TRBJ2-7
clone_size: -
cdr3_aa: CASSSGTYGQYF
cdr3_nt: TGTGCCAGCAGTTCCGGGACTTATGGGCAGTACTTC

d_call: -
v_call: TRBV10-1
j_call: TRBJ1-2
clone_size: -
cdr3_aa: CASSDYARVRQGDYGYTF
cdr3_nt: TGCGCCAGCAGTGATTACGCCCGGGTGCGCCAAGGGGACTATGGCTACACCTTC

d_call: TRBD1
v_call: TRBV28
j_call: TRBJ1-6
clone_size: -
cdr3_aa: CASSSPGTGLSSPLHF
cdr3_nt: TGTGCCAGCAGCAGTCCCGGGACAGGGCTGAGTTCACCCCTCCACTTT

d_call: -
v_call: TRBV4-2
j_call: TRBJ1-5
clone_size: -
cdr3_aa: CASSQERGADQPQHF
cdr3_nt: TGTGCCAGCAGCCAAGAGCGGGGGGCCGATCAGCCCCAGCATTTT

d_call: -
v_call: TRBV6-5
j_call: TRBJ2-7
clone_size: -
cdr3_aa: CAILGGGNDEQYF
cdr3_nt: TGTGCCATCCTGGGAGGCGGGAACGACGAGCAGTACTTC

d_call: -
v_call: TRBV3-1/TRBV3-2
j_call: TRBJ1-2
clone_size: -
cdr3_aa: CASSQDSGSKRIYGYTF
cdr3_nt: TGTGCCAGCAGCCAAGATTCGGGGAGTAAAAGAATCTATGGCTACACCTTC

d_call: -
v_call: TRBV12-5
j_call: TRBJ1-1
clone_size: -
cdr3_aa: CASGLQGNTEAFF
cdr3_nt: TGTGCTAGTGGATTACAGGGGAACACTGAAGCTTTCTTT

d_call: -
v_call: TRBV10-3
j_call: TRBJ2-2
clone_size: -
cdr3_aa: CAISDPGRGTGELFF
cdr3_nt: TGTGCCATCAGTGATCCCGGACGGGGGACCGGGGAGCTGTTTTTT

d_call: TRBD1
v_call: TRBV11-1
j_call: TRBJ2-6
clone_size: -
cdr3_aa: CASSPDYRGGANVLTF
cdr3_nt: TGTGCCAGCAGCCCTGACTACAGGGGTGGGGCCAACGTCCTGACTTTC

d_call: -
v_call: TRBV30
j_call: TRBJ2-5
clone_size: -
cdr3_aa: CGTAVGETQYF
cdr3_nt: TGTGGGACAGCCGTTGGGGAGACCCAGTACTTC

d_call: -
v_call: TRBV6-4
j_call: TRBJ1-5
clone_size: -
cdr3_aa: CASSVRGWYQPQHF
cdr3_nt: TGTGCCAGCAGTGTTAGGGGCTGGTATCAGCCCCAGCATTTT

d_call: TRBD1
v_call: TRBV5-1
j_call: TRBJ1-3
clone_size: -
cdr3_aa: CASSGGQGRNTIYF
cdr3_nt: TGCGCCAGCAGCGGGGGACAGGGAAGAAACACCATATATTTT

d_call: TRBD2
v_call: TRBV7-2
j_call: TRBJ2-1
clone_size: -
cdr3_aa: CASSLVPSGGPAGEQFF
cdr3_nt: TGTGCCAGCAGCTTAGTCCCCAGCGGGGGGCCCGCAGGTGAGCAGTTCTTC

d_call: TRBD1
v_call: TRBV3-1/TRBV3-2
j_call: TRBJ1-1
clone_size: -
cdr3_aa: CASRNGQGRTEAFF
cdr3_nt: TGTGCCAGCAGAAATGGACAGGGGAGAACTGAAGCTTTCTTT

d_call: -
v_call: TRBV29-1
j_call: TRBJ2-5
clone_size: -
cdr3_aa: CSVYQETQYF
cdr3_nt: TGCAGCGTTTATCAAGAGACCCAGTACTTC

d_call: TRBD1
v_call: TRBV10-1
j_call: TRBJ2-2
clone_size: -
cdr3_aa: CASSAKRGRGPGELFF
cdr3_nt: TGCGCCAGCAGTGCAAAAAGGGGGCGCGGTCCCGGGGAGCTGTTTTTT

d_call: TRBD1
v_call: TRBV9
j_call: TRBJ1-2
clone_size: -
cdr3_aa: CASSVAVGGQPNYGYTF
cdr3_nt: TGTGCCAGCAGCGTAGCAGTAGGGGGACAGCCTAACTATGGCTACACCTTC

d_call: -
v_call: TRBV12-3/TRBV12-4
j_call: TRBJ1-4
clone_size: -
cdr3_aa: CASSSQTNEKLFF
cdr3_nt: TGTGCCAGCAGTTCACAGACTAATGAAAAACTGTTTTTT

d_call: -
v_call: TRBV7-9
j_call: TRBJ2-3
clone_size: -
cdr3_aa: CASGPRYTDTQYF
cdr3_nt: TGTGCCAGCGGCCCTAGATACACAGATACGCAGTATTTT

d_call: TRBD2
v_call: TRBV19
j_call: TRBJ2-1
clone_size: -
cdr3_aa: CASSIGTSANNEQFF
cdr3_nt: TGTGCCAGTAGTATTGGGACTAGCGCCAACAATGAGCAGTTCTTC

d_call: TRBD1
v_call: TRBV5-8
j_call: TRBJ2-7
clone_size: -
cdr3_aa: CASSLAFFPGQGRQYF
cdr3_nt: TGTGCCAGCAGCTTGGCGTTCTTCCCGGGACAGGGTAGGCAGTACTTC

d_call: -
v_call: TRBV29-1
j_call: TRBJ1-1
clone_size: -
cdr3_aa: CSVRGITDTEAFF
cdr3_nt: TGCAGCGTTCGAGGGATCACGGACACTGAAGCTTTCTTT

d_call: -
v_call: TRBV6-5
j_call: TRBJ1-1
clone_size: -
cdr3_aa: CASSYDSRGTEAFF
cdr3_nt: TGTGCCAGCAGTTACGATTCCCGGGGCACTGAAGCTTTCTTT